The subject of this entry is one T cell receptor beta chain. This clone was picked up one time. The target of this receptor is not known. The input lacks base qualities; no much larger clone sits a single base away. V and J are truncated by 10 bases and 2 bases respectively, leaving an intervening sequence of 15 bases. From a lookup of the germline V gene, CDR1 and CDR2 are MNHGY and SAAAGT. From the cysteine through the phenylalanine, the CDR3 covers 14 amino acids. Only the CDR3 DNA is retained, 42 bases long and in frame from the first base. The entry originates in a study of circulating tumor DNA in untreated peripheral T-cell lymphoma (dated by TCRdb to 2020 to 2022). The method behind the library was the immunoSEQ multiplex PCR assay. TCRdb provides this immuneACCESS table in a form limited to in-frame rearrangements. Some clones are lacking; in checked studies, under half of them reflect an unresolved V gene, and why the rest are absent is not known. The sample data list about 1,100 clones, and 70% to 85% of these were observed just once. The top ten clonotypes cover 5.1% of the sample.

Overall results and qualifications from the work: Tumor-specific clonotypes turned up in approximately 80% of patients, identified from roughly 90% of baseline tissues and from around 67% of baseline serum samples.

To find tumor-specific TCR clonotypes, researchers sequenced baseline tumor tissue that had been collected prior to treatment. Next-generation sequencing of T-cell receptor sequences was used to monitor peripheral T-cell lymphoma patients receiving frontline treatment on a trial. The sequencing sample was made of tumor tissue. The sequence was collected from a human donor with peripheral T-cell lymphoma. The rearrangement joined TRBV6-8 to TRBJ1-5; no D segment can be confidently identified. The bases are TGTGCCACCTCGGACGACCGGGGCAATCAGCCCCAGCATTTT. It translates as CATSDDRGNQPQHF.